This TCR beta chain was sequenced during a study of T-cell memory formation after mild COVID-19. Study-wide findings and caveats: CD4+ clones that contracted lay mainly in CM and EM; CD8+ ones lay in EMRA.

The V gene's germline CDR1 is SGHKS and CDR2 YYEKEE (reference sequence). The CDR3 is 15 residues long. Trimming left V 4 bases short and J 4 bases short, with 15 bases between. TCRdb re-called the 5' RACE reads through MiXCR, storing one row per CDR3 protein. Altogether around 83,000 distinct CDR3 sequences are present, nearly 25% being singletons, with the ten largest covering 35% to 50%. Note on this clonotype: Antigen unknown.

The sequence was collected from a man aged 18 to 29 who had mild COVID-19 (a few samples of this study predate the infection). Cell type and time point are not known. V and J are TRBV5-5 and TRBJ1-5; perhaps TRBD1 as D (6 bases). Sequenced sample: PBMCs or a T cell subset sorted from them (not recorded which). CDR3 in amino acids: CASSLTRGINQPQHF. The CDR3 DNA reads as TGTGCCAGCAGCCTGACCAGGGGAATTAATCAGCCCCAGCATTTT.